This TCR beta chain was identified during a study of blood T cells in healthy people across ages. Germline CDR1 and CDR2: ENHRY and SYGVKD. J gave up 10 bases and V 4 bases, and 9 bases lay outside the gene matches. This CDR3 has 15 residues. A second roughly 7 to 11 cycle PCR used barcoded and J-beta primers. Each CDR3 protein gets one entry after TCRdb re-called the 5' RACE reads with MiXCR. This sample yields fewer than 750,000 distinct CDR3 sequences, of which 45% to 55% are seen a single time; around 25% belongs to the top ten. This clonotype was observed a few times. This chain links TRBV10-3 with TRBJ2-1; 11 bases match TRBD2. The receptor was isolated from an elderly man in good health. Sequencing used blood. In DNA form, the CDR3 reads TGTGCCATCAGTGCCGGGACTAGCGGCGGGAGGGAGCAGTTCTTC. It encodes CAISAGTSGGREQFF.